Listed below are T cell receptor beta chains from one sample, sequenced in a study of T cell repertoires in cytomegalovirus infection. Using its own MiXCR run on the reads, TCRdb lists one record per CDR3 protein. In the table there are around 450,000 distinct CDR3 sequences, 31% of which are singletons. Source material: PBMCs. The receptors were gathered from a human donor in good health (CMV status not recorded). Some clones in this sample may be carry-over from other donors' samples. CDR3s include the opening cysteine and the closing phenylalanine or tryptophan. Each record gives: J gene, D gene, clone size, V gene, CDR3 protein, CDR3 DNA. D genes are given only for firm matches. Clone size, where shown, is once, few, many, or a class for clones that have expanded.

TRBJ2-5	.	few	TRBV4-1	CASSQDLGPSYF	TGCGCCAGCAGCCAAGATTTAGGACCTAGCTACTTC
TRBJ2-1	TRBD1	few	TRBV12-5	CASGPGTGSTYNEQFF	TGTGCTAGTGGTCCCGGGACAGGGAGCACCTACAATGAGCAGTTCTTC
TRBJ1-2	.	.	TRBV4-1	CASSQDSTGRIYGYTF	TGCGCCAGCAGCCAAGATAGTACAGGGAGGATCTATGGCTACACCTTC
TRBJ2-7	.	many	TRBV12-3/TRBV12-4	CASSFSLQGEQYF	TGTGCCAGCAGTTTCTCCTTGCAGGGCGAGCAGTACTTC
TRBJ1-2	.	.	TRBV7-9	CASSSNQGYDYGYTF	TGTGCCAGCAGCTCCAACCAGGGATATGACTATGGCTACACCTTC
TRBJ2-2	TRBD2	.	TRBV19	CASSMRGENTGELFF	TGTGCCAGTAGTATGCGGGGGGAGAACACCGGGGAGCTGTTTTTT
TRBJ2-3	TRBD2	many	TRBV7-2	CASSLTGGAPPDTQYF	TGTGCCAGCAGCTTAACCGGGGGGGCCCCCCCAGATACGCAGTATTTT
TRBJ1-3	.	few	TRBV7-9	CAGAISGNTIYF	TGTGCCGGAGCGATCTCTGGAAACACCATATATTTT
TRBJ1-2	TRBD1	.	TRBV7-2	CASSSRQGFDGYTF	TGTGCCAGCAGCAGCAGACAGGGTTTCGATGGCTACACCTTC
TRBJ2-7	.	many	TRBV28	CASGRGGRTYEQYF	TGTGCCAGCGGCCGAGGGGGACGGACCTACGAGCAGTACTTC
TRBJ1-1	.	many	TRBV7-8	CASSLGFNKEAFF	TGTGCCAGCAGCTTAGGTTTCAACAAGGAAGCTTTCTTT
TRBJ2-3	.	.	TRBV18	CASSPRRGRTDTQYF	TGTGCCAGCTCACCACGGAGGGGGCGCACAGATACGCAGTATTTT
TRBJ2-5	.	many	TRBV7-2	CASSISPRLGKETQYF	TGTGCCAGCAGCATCTCCCCTCGATTGGGGAAAGAGACCCAGTACTTC
TRBJ1-2	TRBD1	few	TRBV6-1	CASRLTGDGGYTF	TGTGCCAGCAGACTGACAGGGGATGGGGGCTACACCTTC
TRBJ1-5	.	few	TRBV23-1	CASSGLGIRHF	TGCGCCAGCAGTGGGCTGGGGATTAGGCATTTT
TRBJ1-2	.	.	TRBV20-1	CSVLDDGYTF	TGCAGTGTTCTTGATGACGGCTACACCTTC
TRBJ2-7	.	few	TRBV12-3/TRBV12-4	CASRLHRAAYEQYF	TGTGCCAGCAGACTCCACAGGGCGGCCTACGAGCAGTACTTC
TRBJ2-7	.	few	TRBV7-8	CASSSRPLDYEQYF	TGTGCCAGCAGCTCCCGACCCCTCGACTACGAGCAGTACTTC
TRBJ2-2	.	.	TRBV19	CASSIKRTGAGELFF	TGTGCCAGTAGTATCAAACGGACGGGGGCCGGGGAGCTGTTTTTT
TRBJ2-1	.	.	TRBV11-2	CASSLPSGAYNEQFF	TGTGCCAGCAGCTTACCTTCGGGGGCCTACAATGAGCAGTTCTTC
TRBJ1-5	.	few	TRBV12-5	CASARDHQPQHF	TGTGCTTCTGCCAGGGATCATCAGCCCCAGCATTTT
TRBJ2-3	.	.	TRBV29-1	CSVEDPVGDTQYF	TGCAGCGTTGAAGATCCGGTCGGCGATACGCAGTATTTT
TRBJ2-3	TRBD2	many	TRBV28	CASTSGGIDLPTDTQYF	TGTGCCAGCACAAGCGGGGGGATAGACCTTCCCACAGATACGCAGTATTTT
TRBJ2-5	.	few	TRBV12-3/TRBV12-4	CASSLAWVAAQETQYF	TGTGCCAGCAGTTTAGCGTGGGTGGCGGCCCAAGAGACCCAGTACTTC
TRBJ1-5	.	.	TRBV12-3/TRBV12-4	CASSQDSQPQHF	TGTGCCAGCAGCCAGGATTCACAGCCCCAGCATTTT
TRBJ2-7	.	.	TRBV12-3/TRBV12-4	CASSLGGWYGEQYF	TGTGCCAGCAGTTTGGGGGGATGGTACGGCGAGCAGTACTTC
TRBJ2-7	.	.	TRBV6-5	CASSYSILAPGVEQYF	TGTGCCAGCAGTTACTCGATTCTGGCCCCTGGGGTGGAGCAGTACTTC
TRBJ1-6	.	.	TRBV7-2	CASSLEGVGGQDNSPLHF	TGTGCCAGCAGCTTAGAGGGGGTAGGGGGGCAAGATAATTCACCCCTCCACTTT
TRBJ2-5	.	.	TRBV27	CASRLGETQYF	TGTGCCAGCAGGCTCGGAGAGACCCAGTACTTC
TRBJ2-7	.	.	TRBV5-5	CASSLGSAGSRSSSYEQYF	TGTGCCAGCAGCTTGGGGTCCGCAGGGTCCAGATCGAGCTCCTACGAGCAGTACTTC
TRBJ1-5	TRBD1	many	TRBV12-3/TRBV12-4	CASTHTPGTGFSNQPQHF	TGTGCCTCAACACATACGCCAGGGACAGGGTTTAGCAATCAGCCCCAGCATTTT
TRBJ2-3	TRBD2	many	TRBV6-1	CASSELAGSTDTQYF	TGTGCCAGCAGCGAACTAGCGGGGAGCACAGATACGCAGTATTTT
TRBJ2-4	.	.	TRBV2	CASSGGGGNIQYF	TGTGCCAGCAGTGGGGGGGGCGGGAACATTCAGTACTTC
TRBJ2-7	.	.	TRBV4-1	CASMPGVAGVAEQYF	TGCGCCAGCATGCCGGGGGTAGCAGGGGTAGCCGAGCAGTACTTC
TRBJ2-1	TRBD1	many	TRBV6-1	CASSEGGQGADEQFF	TGTGCCAGCAGTGAAGGCGGACAGGGGGCCGATGAGCAGTTCTTC
TRBJ2-4	TRBD2	few	TRBV4-1	CASSQDERGAPKNIQYF	TGCGCCAGCAGCCAAGACGAGCGGGGGGCCCCCAAAAACATTCAGTACTTC
TRBJ2-7	.	.	TRBV20-1	CSATLTVSGGEQYF	TGCAGTGCTACGCTTACAGTTTCAGGGGGGGAGCAGTACTTC
TRBJ2-2	.	many	TRBV7-8	CASSLYGGPDTGELFF	TGTGCCAGCAGCTTATATGGGGGGCCGGACACCGGGGAGCTGTTTTTT
TRBJ1-5	TRBD1	many	TRBV7-8	CASSSPRGGLLADQPQHF	TGTGCCAGCAGCTCCCCCAGGGGGGGACTTTTAGCGGATCAGCCCCAGCATTTT
TRBJ2-1	.	many	TRBV7-2	CASSLSSLDIIGSSYNEQFF	TGTGCCAGCAGCCTCTCGAGCTTGGACATTATCGGCAGCTCCTACAATGAGCAGTTCTTC